Shown below are 22 T cell receptor beta chains from a single sample sequenced in a study of T cell clonality in common variable immunodeficiency. Study-level findings and limits: Reportedly, TCR beta sequences from common variable immunodeficiency showed fewer deletions and N-nucleotide insertions.

Repertoires were generated with immunoSEQ multiplex PCR, while TCRdb's copy carries only in-frame clones and drops some. Listed for the sample are about 32,000 clones, none seen a single time. Antigens for these TCRs are unknown. Input material: peripheral blood mononuclear cells. These receptors originate from a human donor with common variable immunodeficiency.

With regard to this clone: The sequence runs out 3 residues before the end of the CDR3; the remainder is reconstructed from the germline J gene. This chain links TRBV7-9 with TRBJ2-7, with D unresolved. Germline V CDR1 and CDR2: SEHNR, FQNEAQ (reference sequence). Between the trimmed V and J ends, which lost 2 bases and 5 bases, there was a span of 13 bases. This CDR3 region has 14 residues. CDR3 sequence reads: CASSLIQGPHEQYF. Partial CDR3 DNA: TGTGCCAGCAGCTTAATCCAAGGGCCCCACGAG.

On this clone itself: From the germline J gene comes the end of the CDR3, since the read stops 3 residues before it. The chain links TRBV11-3 to TRBJ2-7, with TRBD2 identical over 7 bases. CDR3 length: 14 residues. V was clipped by 5 bases and J by 6 bases; unmatched bases: 10. The germline gives CDR1 SGHNT, CDR2 YENEEA. The sequenced CDR3 bases are TGTGCCAGCAGCGGGGGGGTGGGGCGGTTCGAG. Protein: CASSGGVGRFE. The CDR3 reads in full as CASSGGVGRFEQYF.

This clone was seen at least ten times. CDR3 protein: CSARDTGGEHEQYF. The sequenced part of the CDR3 DNA is TGCAGTGCTAGAGATACGGGGGGCGAACACGAG. The chain joins TRBV20-1 to TRBJ2-7; the D gene is possibly TRBD2 (7 bases). The read comes to an end 3 residues before the CDR3 does, leaving the germline J gene to fill in the end. The CDR3 has 14 residues. Trimming took off 0 bases at V and 5 bases at J, with 14 bases between the two ends. Germline CDR1 is DFQATT and CDR2 is SNEGSKA (reference sequence).

This clone occurred many times. The read stops 3 residues short of the end of the CDR3; the missing end is completed from the germline J gene. The gene calls are TRBV20-1 and TRBJ1-4; 7 nucleotides line up with TRBD1. There are 15 residues in the CDR3. After removal of 6 bases from V and 1 base from J, the junction contained 8 bases not matched to a gene. Germline V gives CDR1 DFQATT, CDR2 SNEGSKA (reference sequence). CDR3 bases read: TGCAGTGCCCACAGGGGTTACGAAACTAATGAAAAA. This sequence encodes CSAHRGYETNEK. The full CDR3 protein is CSAHRGYETNEKLFF.

This clone occurred a few times. The CDR3 extends 3 residues past the end of the read, so its final part is completed from the germline J gene. The chain joins TRBV7-2 to TRBJ2-3; 8 bases match TRBD2. Trimming cost V 7 bases and J 1 base; bases outside gene matches: 7. The CDR3 extends over 15 amino acids. The V gene's germline CDR1 is SGHTA and CDR2 FQGNSA. CDR3 DNA (partial): TGTGCCAGCAACCGGGGGGGGCGGGGCACAGATACG. The encoded protein is CASNRGGRGTDT. The CDR3, in full, reads CASNRGGRGTDTQYF.

Notes on this clone: Sequencing ends 3 residues short of the CDR3 end; the germline J gene provides the rest. This chain connects TRBV30 to TRBJ1-3, with a weak D call TRBD1 (5 bases). The length of the CDR3 is 16 residues. Germline V gene sequence: CDR1 GTSNPN, CDR2 SVGIG (reference sequence). Trimming removed 5 bases from V and 1 base from J, with 18 bases in between. CDR3 DNA (partial): TGTGCCTGGGGGGGGGTGTGGTGGGATTCTGGAAACACC. Its translation: CAWGGVWWDSGNT. The full CDR3 sequence reads CAWGGVWWDSGNTIYF.

In the case of this clone: From the germline J gene comes the end of the CDR3, since the read stops 3 residues before it. The chain employs TRBV18 and TRBJ1-6; perhaps TRBD1 as D (6 bases). This CDR3 comprises 16 residues. Germline CDR1 is KGHSH and CDR2 is LQKENI. Trimming left V 3 bases short and J 7 bases short, with 16 bases between. The CDR3 sequence: CASSPGGGALNSPLHF. Partial CDR3 DNA: TGTGCCAGCTCACCGGGGGGGGGCGCATTGAATTCACCC.

This clone was seen only a few times. The CDR3 goes on 3 residues after the read ends, and that part is filled in from the germline J gene. The genes are TRBV6-2 or TRBV6-3 and TRBJ2-5, with D tentatively TRBD1 (6 bases). This CDR3 spans 15 amino acids. Germline CDR1 is MNHEY and CDR2 is SVGEGT. The V and J ends lost 2 bases and 1 base respectively, with 11 bases between them. The covered CDR3 bases are TGTGCCAGCAGTTACCTTCGGACAGCCCAAGAGACC. Amino acids: CASSYLRTAQET. The whole CDR3 protein is CASSYLRTAQETQYF.

A word on this clone: The CDR3 end falls 3 residues outside the read, so it is completed with the germline J gene. The rearrangement joins TRBV7-7 to TRBJ2-5; the match to TRBD2 covers 7 bases. This CDR3 contains 14 residues. The V gene end was trimmed by 5 bases and the J gene end by 3 bases; junction bases not matched to a gene: 6. The germline gives CDR1 SSHAT, CDR2 FNYEAQ (reference sequence). The DNA read from the CDR3 is TGTGCCAGCAGCCCACTAGCGCCTAAAGAGACC. It specifies CASSPLAPKET. The full CDR3 is CASSPLAPKETQYF. Complete variable domain (other parts from reference TRBV7-7 and TRBJ2-5): GAGVSQSPRYKVTKRGQDVTLRCDPISSHATLYWYQQALGQGPEFLTYFNYEAQPDKSGLPSDRFSAERPEGSISTLTIQRTEQRDSAMYRCASSPLAPKETQYFGPGTRLLVL.

In this sample, this clone turned up a few times. The junction departs from the called germline gene at one end, perhaps through a read error. From the germline J gene comes the end of the CDR3, since the read stops 3 residues before it. The chain recombines TRBV19 with TRBJ1-5; D is ambiguous. The CDR3 contains 12 residues. The germline V gene encodes CDR1 LNHDA and CDR2 SQIVND (reference sequence). The CDR3 sequence: CARSNGPQPQHF. The sequenced CDR3 bases are TGTGCCAGGAGTAACGGTCCCCAGCCC.

A note on this clone: The sequence runs out 3 residues before the end of the CDR3; the remainder is reconstructed from the germline J gene. The rearrangement joins TRBV5-1 to TRBJ2-5, with 7 bases matching TRBD1. The V gene end was trimmed by 4 bases and the J gene end by 5 bases; junction bases not matched to a gene: 14. The CDR3 has 16 amino acids. Germline V CDR1 and CDR2: SGHRS, YFSETQ. This chain's CDR3 is CASSRIPTGVGETQYF. CDR3 DNA (partial): TGCGCCAGCAGCCGCATACCTACAGGGGTAGGGGAGACC.

As to this clone: The read ends 3 residues before the CDR3 terminus; that terminus is restored from the germline J gene. The chain couples TRBV7-3 to TRBJ2-2; perhaps TRBD2 as D (6 bases). This CDR3 comprises 14 residues. V lost 1 base and J 7 bases, leaving 10 bases between the germline ends. CDR1 is SGHTA and CDR2 is FQGTGA in the germline V gene. The CDR3 spells CASSLNPGGGELFF. The covered CDR3 bases are TGTGCCAGCAGCTTAAATCCCGGGGGCGGGGAG.

This clone has ten or more counts. Read sequence stops 3 residues before the CDR3 end, and the germline J gene provides the missing end. This sequence joins TRBV7-9 and TRBJ2-7; D possibly corresponds to TRBD1 (6 bases). This CDR3 is 13 amino acids long. V gave up 7 bases and J gave up 6 bases, with 16 bases separating them. Germline V lookup: CDR1 SEHNR, CDR2 FQNEAQ (reference sequence). This CDR3 is CASNRALTTEQYF. CDR3 DNA (partial): TGTGCCAGCAACAGGGCTCTGACTACCGAG. The entire variable domain, with the rest obtained from reference TRBV7-9 and TRBJ2-7, is as follows: DTGVSQNPRHKITKRGQNVTFRCDPISEHNRLYWYRQTLGQGPEFLTYFQNEAQLEKSRLLSDRFSAERPKGSFSTLEIQRTEQGDSAMYLCASNRALTTEQYFGPGTRLTVT.

This clone has just a few counts. The read stops 3 residues short of the end of the CDR3; the missing end is completed from the germline J gene. The chain is built from TRBV30 and TRBJ1-1, with 10 bases aligning to TRBD1. V was clipped by 5 bases and J by 1 base; unmatched bases: 16. Looked up from germline, CDR1 is GTSNPN and CDR2 is SVGIG (reference sequence). The CDR3 loop spans 18 amino acids. This CDR3 reads CAWLRGDRGFVPNTEAFF. The CDR3 bases that were read are TGTGCCTGGTTGAGGGGGGACAGGGGCTTCGTACCGAACACTGAA.

This clone was counted many times. The read ends 3 residues shy of where the CDR3 ends; the end is completed using the germline J gene. V and J are TRBV19 and TRBJ1-5; no reliable D call. Germline V gives CDR1 LNHDA, CDR2 SQIVND (reference sequence). The length of the CDR3 is 18 residues. V gave up 5 bases and J gave up 0 bases, with 20 bases separating them. This CDR3 is CASSRLSGFQSSNQPQHF. The CDR3 DNA, read in part, is TGTGCCAGTAGTCGTTTAAGTGGCTTTCAAAGTAGCAATCAGCCC.

Note on this clone: The missing CDR3 end, 3 residues past where the read stops, is filled in from the germline J gene. The rearrangement links TRBV7-9 to TRBJ2-3; D gene ambiguous. Germline assignment: CDR1 SEHNR and CDR2 FQNEAQ (reference sequence). This CDR3 is 14 amino acids long. V was pared by 5 bases and J by 0 bases, with 9 bases between. The CDR3 bases that were read are TGTGCCAGCAGCCTTAGTGATAGCACAGATACG. Protein product: CASSLSDSTDT. The full CDR3 reads CASSLSDSTDTQYF. Full variable domain (missing parts from reference TRBV7-9 and TRBJ2-3): DTGVSQNPRHKITKRGQNVTFRCDPISEHNRLYWYRQTLGQGPEFLTYFQNEAQLEKSRLLSDRFSAERPKGSFSTLEIQRTEQGDSAMYLCASSLSDSTDTQYFGPGTRLTVL.

As regards this clone: The read ends 3 residues shy of where the CDR3 ends; the end is completed using the germline J gene. The rearrangement links TRBV2 to TRBJ2-7; the match to TRBD2 covers 10 bases. Losses at the gene ends were 4 bases for V and 3 bases for J; bases not matched to a gene: 6. Per germline, CDR1 SNHLY and CDR2 FYNNEI. CDR3 size: 15 residues. The CDR3 reads CASSVRLAGYYEQYF. The part of the CDR3 DNA that was read is TGTGCCAGCAGTGTTAGACTAGCGGGTTACTACGAG.

In this sample, this clone turned up many times. The observed sequence ends 3 residues before the CDR3 terminus, with the missing tail filled in from the germline J gene. The chain uses TRBV4-1 and TRBJ1-4, with D possibly matching TRBD1 (6 bases). In germline, CDR1 is MGHRA, CDR2 YSYEKL. This CDR3 has 16 amino acids. The germline V and J ends were trimmed by 7 bases and 1 base, with 16 bases remaining between them. This chain's CDR3 is CASTLGGDGTNEKLFF. CDR3 DNA, as far as it was read: TGCGCCAGCACCTTAGGGGGGGACGGAACTAATGAAAAA.

In its sample, this clone was seen a few times. The CDR3 is cut off 3 residues early in the read; its end comes from the germline J gene. This chain uses TRBV7-3 with TRBJ2-1; D perhaps matches TRBD2 (6 bases). The CDR3 is made up of 13 amino acids. Germline CDR1 is SGHTA and CDR2 is FQGTGA. With 5 bases removed from V and 9 bases from J, the gap between germline ends came to 14 bases. This CDR3 reads CASSGRLGGEQFF. CDR3 DNA, as far as it was read: TGTGCCAGCAGCGGCAGATTGGGGGGTGAG.

With regard to this clone: The read terminates 3 residues ahead of where the CDR3 ends, so the germline J gene completes it. V and J are TRBV20-1 and TRBJ2-7; the match to TRBD1 covers 7 bases. The trim removed 2 bases at V and 0 bases at J, leaving 7 bases unmatched. The CDR3 length is 15 residues. Looked up from germline, CDR1 is DFQATT and CDR2 is SNEGSKA (reference sequence). The chain's CDR3 is CSARRGQASSYEQYF. The covered CDR3 bases are TGCAGTGCTAGAAGAGGACAGGCAAGCTCCTACGAG.

This clone was detected a few times. The covered CDR3 bases are TGTGCCAGTAGTATATTGTTCAGGGGTCCGACAGATACG. It encodes CASSILFRGPTDT. The whole CDR3 region reads CASSILFRGPTDTQYF. The genes are TRBV19 and TRBJ2-3; D perhaps matches TRBD1 (6 bases). The read halts 3 residues ahead of the CDR3 end, with the missing end drawn from the germline J gene. Looked up from germline, CDR1 is LNHDA and CDR2 is SQIVND (reference sequence). Trimming removed 2 bases at V and 3 bases at J, with 15 bases between. This CDR3 contains 16 residues.

In the case of this clone: The CDR3 end is not reached by the read, which stops 3 residues before it; the germline J gene fills it in. The V call is TRBV6-1, the J call TRBJ2-5, with D unclear. Germline assignment: CDR1 MNHNS and CDR2 SASEGT. The CDR3 runs to 12 residues. V dropped 3 bases and J dropped 4 bases, with 6 bases sitting between them. The covered CDR3 bases are TGTGCCAGCAGTGACAGTCTAGAGACC. Its translation is CASSDSLET. The entire CDR3 protein reads CASSDSLETQYF.